This section outlines one TCR beta chain sequence together with its context. The sample holds a few counts of this clonotype. The target of this receptor is not known. No conserved phenylalanine or tryptophan ends this CDR3, so it is likely a read error. TCRB libraries were constructed from RNA through three rounds of nested multiplex PCR following a modified ARM-PCR protocol with multiple V-beta primers and a C-beta primer. TCRB-specific cDNA was synthesized from 0.45 to 0.5 ug total RNA with ProtoScript II Reverse Transcriptase and a C-beta primer. For the TCRB libraries, no unique molecular identifiers were described. In the third PCR, barcodes and adapters were added over 25 cycles using Deep VentR (exo-) polymerase, and bands of 250-500 bp were then gel purified. An Illumina HiSeq 2500 generating 250 bp paired-end reads was used to sequence the TCRB libraries. In the paper's pipeline: Trimmomatic was used to clean reads, FLASH to merge reads, MiGEC to assign V, D and J segments, and VDJtools to perform the analysis. Repertoire diversity was measured using the Shannon-Wiener diversity index, which was calculated with VDJtools. TCRdb cleaned the public reads at Q25 with fastp, built clones with MiXCR and kept in-frame beta chains. Duplicate CDR3 protein sequences are folded into a single record with the most common DNA and genes. The V and J calls and clone size are TCRdb's, not the authors'. The table for this sample lists 25,000 to 40,000 distinct CDR3 sequences; 60% to 75% of them were counted only once. The ten biggest clones cover 33% of the sample.

The AllPrep DNA/RNA mini kit was used to purify genomic DNA and total RNA at the same time from each of the approximately ten tumor samples. OD 260/280 ratios above 1.9 and RNA integrity numbers above 6.5 were observed for all RNA. Trimming takes 3 bases from V and 9 bases from J, and the germline ends sit 15 bases apart. The CDR3 is 13 residues long, counting both termini. The retained sequence is limited to the CDR3, 39 bases, with the frame set at the first base. As encoded in the germline V gene, CDR1 is MDHEN while CDR2 is SYDVKM. This specimen comes from a study of tumor-infiltrating lymphocytes in glioblastoma multiforme (dated by TCRdb to between 2016 and 2019). In the study overall: The study tested whether intratumoral genomic heterogeneity fosters TIL diversity by jointly investigating somatic mutations, TIL diversity and immune response activity.

General study outcomes and caveats: Because T cells carry unequal numbers of TCR transcripts, RNA-based TCR sequencing may distort clone frequencies. The authors noted that sorting T cells into functional subsets, which was not done in the study, would be a future improvement. Only one glioblastoma patient was included in the TCR and somatic mutation analysis, limiting generalizability.

The chain is encoded by TRBV28 joined to TRBJ2-7, with the D gene not clear enough to name. Sequenced sample: brain tumor tissue. This TCR came from a male donor with glioblastoma. The DNA sequence follows: TGTGCCAGCAGTTTCCCCGGGTCCGACGGGCAGTACCTC. Translated, it reads CASSFPGSDGQYL.